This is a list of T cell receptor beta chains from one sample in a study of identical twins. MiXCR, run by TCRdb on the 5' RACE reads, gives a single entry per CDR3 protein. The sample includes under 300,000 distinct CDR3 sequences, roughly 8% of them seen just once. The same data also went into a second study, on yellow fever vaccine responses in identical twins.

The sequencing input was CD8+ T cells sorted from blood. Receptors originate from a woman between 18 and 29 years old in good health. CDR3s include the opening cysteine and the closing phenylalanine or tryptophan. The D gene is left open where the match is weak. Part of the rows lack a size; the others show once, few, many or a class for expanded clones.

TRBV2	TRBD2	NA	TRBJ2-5	CASRQLAGEETQYF	TGTGCCAGCAGGCAACTAGCGGGGGAAGAGACCCAGTACTTC
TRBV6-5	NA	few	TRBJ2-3	CASSYSVVDTQYF	TGTGCCAGCAGTTACTCGGTGGTAGATACGCAGTATTTT
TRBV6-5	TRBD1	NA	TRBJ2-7	CASSYLTGGSGEQYF	TGTGCCAGCAGTTACTTAACAGGGGGCTCGGGGGAGCAGTACTTC
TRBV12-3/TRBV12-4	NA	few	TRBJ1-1	CASSSTRFTEAFF	TGTGCCAGCAGTTCCACAAGGTTTACTGAAGCTTTCTTT
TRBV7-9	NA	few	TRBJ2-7	CASSYTEDKTYEQYF	TGTGCCAGCAGTTACACAGAGGACAAGACCTACGAGCAGTACTTC
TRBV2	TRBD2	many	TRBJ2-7	CASSEGTSGGFYEQYF	TGTGCCAGCAGTGAAGGGACTAGCGGGGGGTTCTACGAGCAGTACTTC
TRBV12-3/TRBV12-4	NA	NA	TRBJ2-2	CASSASPGELFF	TGTGCCAGCAGCGCATCCCCGGGGGAGCTGTTTTTT
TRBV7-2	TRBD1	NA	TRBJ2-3	CASSPTQGNTDTQYF	TGTGCCAGCAGCCCAACACAGGGGAACACAGATACGCAGTATTTT
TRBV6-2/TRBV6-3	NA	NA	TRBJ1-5	CASSSYFQPQHF	TGTGCCAGCAGCTCGTATTTTCAGCCCCAGCATTTT
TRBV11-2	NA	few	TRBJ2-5	CASSLGPEPLETQYF	TGTGCCAGCAGCTTAGGCCCCGAACCTCTGGAGACCCAGTACTTC
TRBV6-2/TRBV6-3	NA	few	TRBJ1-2	CASSSEVSGYTF	TGTGCCAGCAGTTCCGAAGTTTCAGGCTACACCTTC
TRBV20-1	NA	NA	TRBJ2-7	CSARGHISSYEQYF	TGCAGTGCTAGAGGGCACATAAGCTCCTACGAGCAGTACTTC
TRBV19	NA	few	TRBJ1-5	CASSMAYHSNQPQHF	TGTGCCAGTAGTATGGCATACCATAGCAATCAGCCCCAGCATTTT
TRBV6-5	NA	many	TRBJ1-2	CASSYGEYGYTF	TGTGCCAGCAGTTACGGGGAATATGGCTACACCTTC
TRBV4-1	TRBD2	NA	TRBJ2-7	CASSQEGLAVEQYF	TGCGCCAGCAGCCAAGAAGGACTAGCGGTCGAGCAGTACTTC
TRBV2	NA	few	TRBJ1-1	CASRRGAATEAFF	TGTGCCAGCCGACGGGGGGCGGCGACTGAAGCTTTCTTT
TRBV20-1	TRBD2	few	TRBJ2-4	CSAPGGAAKNIQYF	TGCAGTGCCCCGGGGGGGGCCGCCAAAAACATTCAGTACTTC
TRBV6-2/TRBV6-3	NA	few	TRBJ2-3	CASSYSLEDYTDTQYF	TGTGCCAGCAGTTACTCGCTGGAGGACTACACAGATACGCAGTATTTT
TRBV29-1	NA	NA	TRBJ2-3	CSVQTYTDTQYF	TGCAGCGTCCAAACCTACACAGATACGCAGTATTTT
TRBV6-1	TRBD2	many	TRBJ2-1	CASSPGTGGPWEQFF	TGTGCCAGCAGTCCTGGGACGGGAGGGCCATGGGAGCAGTTCTTC
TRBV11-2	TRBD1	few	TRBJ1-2	CASSHRGQIIGYTF	TGTGCCAGCAGCCACAGGGGACAGATAATAGGCTACACCTTC
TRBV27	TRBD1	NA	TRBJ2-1	CASSFGQGAHNEQFF	TGTGCCAGCAGTTTCGGGCAGGGGGCCCACAATGAGCAGTTCTTC
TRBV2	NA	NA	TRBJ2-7	CASSEDMWGPEQYF	TGTGCCAGCAGTGAAGATATGTGGGGACCCGAGCAGTACTTC
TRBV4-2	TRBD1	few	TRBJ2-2	CASSQDYRGRTGELFF	TGTGCCAGCAGCCAAGACTACAGGGGGCGAACCGGGGAGCTGTTTTTT
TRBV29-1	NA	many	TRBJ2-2	CSVLAGAGELFF	TGCAGCGTCCTTGCTGGGGCCGGGGAGCTGTTTTTT
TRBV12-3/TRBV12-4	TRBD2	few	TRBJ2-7	CASSLGTSGGYF	TGTGCCAGCAGTCTCGGGACTAGCGGAGGGTACTTC
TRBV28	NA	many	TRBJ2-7	CASSLRLSYEQYF	TGTGCCAGCAGTTTGAGGCTATCCTACGAGCAGTACTTC
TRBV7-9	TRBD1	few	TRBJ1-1	CASGGQVRGLNTEAFF	TGTGCCAGCGGGGGACAGGTCAGGGGGTTAAACACTGAAGCTTTCTTT
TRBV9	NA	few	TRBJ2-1	CASSVVGSSYNEQFF	TGTGCCAGCAGCGTAGTGGGGTCGTCCTACAATGAGCAGTTCTTC
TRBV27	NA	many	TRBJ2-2	CASSLSVGAGELFF	TGTGCCAGCAGTTTATCGGTGGGGGCCGGGGAGCTGTTTTTT
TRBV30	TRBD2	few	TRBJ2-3	CAWSIAGGTDTQYF	TGTGCCTGGAGTATAGCGGGGGGGACAGATACGCAGTATTTT
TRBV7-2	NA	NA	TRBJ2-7	CASTQTGTYEQYF	TGTGCCAGCACCCAAACAGGGACCTACGAGCAGTACTTC
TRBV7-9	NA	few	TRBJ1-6	CASSLMGLEGGSPLHF	TGTGCCAGCAGCTTAATGGGTTTGGAGGGCGGCTCACCCCTCCACTTT
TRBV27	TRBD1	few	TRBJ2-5	CASNRGQETQYF	TGTGCCAGCAACAGGGGGCAAGAGACCCAGTACTTC
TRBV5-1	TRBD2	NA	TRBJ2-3	CASSLEPGLAFTDTQYF	TGCGCCAGCAGCTTGGAACCGGGACTAGCATTCACAGATACGCAGTATTTT
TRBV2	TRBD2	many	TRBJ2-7	CASSGGRGLLYEQYF	TGTGCCAGCAGTGGAGGGAGGGGCCTGCTCTACGAGCAGTACTTC
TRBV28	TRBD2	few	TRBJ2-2	CASSNDSGRAPGELFF	TGTGCCAGCAGCAATGACTCCGGGAGGGCCCCCGGGGAGCTGTTTTTT
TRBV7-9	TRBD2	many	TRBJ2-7	CASSSGLAGGYEQYF	TGTGCCAGCAGCTCCGGACTAGCGGGAGGGTACGAGCAGTACTTC
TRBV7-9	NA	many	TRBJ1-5	CASSPTQGMGQPQHF	TGTGCCAGCAGCCCCACCCAGGGGATGGGTCAGCCCCAGCATTTT
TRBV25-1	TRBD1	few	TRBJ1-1	CASSSRDRALLGAFF	TGTGCCAGCAGTAGCCGGGACAGGGCCTTATTGGGAGCTTTCTTT
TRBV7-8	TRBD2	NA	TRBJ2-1	CASSRRGAGDYNEQFF	TGTGCCAGCAGCCGTAGGGGAGCGGGGGACTACAATGAGCAGTTCTTC
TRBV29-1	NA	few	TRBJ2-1	CSVEAAGANQYNEQFF	TGCAGCGTTGAAGCAGCCGGGGCGAATCAGTACAATGAGCAGTTCTTC
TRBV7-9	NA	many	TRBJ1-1	CASSFGRDTEAFF	TGTGCCAGCAGCTTTGGCAGAGACACTGAAGCTTTCTTT
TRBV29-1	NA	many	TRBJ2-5	CSVDGGAEETQYF	TGCAGCGTTGATGGGGGCGCGGAGGAGACCCAGTACTTC
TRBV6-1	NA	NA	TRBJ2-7	CASSTGRNSYEQYF	TGTGCCAGCAGTACGGGACGCAACTCCTACGAGCAGTACTTC
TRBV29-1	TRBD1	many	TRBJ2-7	CSALTGGAYEQYF	TGCAGCGCTCTTACAGGGGGCGCCTACGAGCAGTACTTC